One TCR beta chain is described in this entry. This record belongs to a study of control samples from healthy donors and cancer patients. The length of the CDR3 is 13 residues. The V segment lost 6 bases and the J segment 6 bases; nucleotides outside the gene matches: 2. Assay used: immunoSEQ multiplex PCR; TCRdb lists only in-frame clones, some missing. Among 75,000 to 90,000 clones, about 89% were seen once, and the ten largest hold approximately 7.2%. This chain connects TRBV12-3 or TRBV12-4 to TRBJ1-5; TRBD1 matches at 10 bases. This receptor was obtained from a man between 50 and 59 years old in good health. Sequencing was done on a sample of blood. The CDR3 loop reads CASRTGGGQPQHF. The DNA for the CDR3 is TGTGCCAGCAGGACAGGGGGCGGTCAGCCCCAGCATTTT.